This TCR beta chain was sequenced for a study of cytomegalovirus exposure and HLA in healthy donors. In nominal health when sampled, donors likely had unrecorded immune exposures nonetheless. Study observations and caveats: Among TCR sequences, most were rare, though some public TCRs appeared in many donors. Sequencing depth across donors, presence/absence analyses assumed, was roughly uniform.

As to this clone: Its target is unknown.

The germline gives CDR1 GTSNPN, CDR2 SVGIG (reference sequence). The CDR3 has 13 amino acids. V dropped 5 bases and J dropped 2 bases, with 12 bases sitting between them. PCR was performed using 60 Vbeta and 13 Jbeta primers. Sequencing used immunoSEQ multiplex PCR; TCRdb keeps in-frame clones, though not all of them. The sample contains some 120,000 clones, approximately 15% of which appear only once. This chain connects TRBV30 to TRBJ1-2; D is undetermined. Input material: PBMCs. The receptor's source is a woman younger than 35 in good health and CMV-seronegative. The CDR3 DNA reads as TGTGCCTGGGGGCCTTCGACAAACTATGGCTACACCTTC. Encoded protein: CAWGPSTNYGYTF.